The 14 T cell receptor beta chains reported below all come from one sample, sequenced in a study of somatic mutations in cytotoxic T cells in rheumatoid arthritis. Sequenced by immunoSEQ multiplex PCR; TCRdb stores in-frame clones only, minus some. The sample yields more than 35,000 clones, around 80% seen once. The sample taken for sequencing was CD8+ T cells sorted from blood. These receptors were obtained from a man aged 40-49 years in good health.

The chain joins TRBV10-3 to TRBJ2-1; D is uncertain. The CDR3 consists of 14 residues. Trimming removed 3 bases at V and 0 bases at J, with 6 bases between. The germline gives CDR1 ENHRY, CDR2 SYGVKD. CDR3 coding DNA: TGTGCCATCAGTGACTCTAACTCCTACAATGAGCAGTTCTTC. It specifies CAISDSNSYNEQFF.

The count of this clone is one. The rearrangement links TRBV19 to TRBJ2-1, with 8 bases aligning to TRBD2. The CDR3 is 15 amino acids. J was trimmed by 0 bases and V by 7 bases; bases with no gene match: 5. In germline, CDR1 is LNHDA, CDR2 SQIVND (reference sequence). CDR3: CASTLAGSSYNEQFF. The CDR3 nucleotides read TGTGCCAGTACCTTAGCGGGGAGCTCCTACAATGAGCAGTTCTTC.

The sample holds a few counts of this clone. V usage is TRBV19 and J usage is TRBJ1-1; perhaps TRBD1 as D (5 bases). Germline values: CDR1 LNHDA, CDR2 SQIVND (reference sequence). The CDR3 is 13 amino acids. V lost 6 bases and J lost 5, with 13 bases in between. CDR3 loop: CASRGGRITEAFF. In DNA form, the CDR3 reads TGTGCCAGTAGGGGGGGAAGGATAACTGAAGCTTTCTTT. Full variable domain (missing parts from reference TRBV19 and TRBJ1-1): DGGITQSPKYLFRKEGQNVTLSCEQNLNHDAMYWYRQDPGQGLRLIYYSQIVNDFQKGDIAEGYSVSREKKESFPLTVTSAQKNPTAFYLCASRGGRITEAFFGQGTRLTVV.

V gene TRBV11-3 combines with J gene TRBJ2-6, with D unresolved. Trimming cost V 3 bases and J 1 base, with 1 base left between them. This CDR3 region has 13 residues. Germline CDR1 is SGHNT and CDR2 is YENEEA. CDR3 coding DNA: TGTGCCAGCAGCTTTTCTGGGGCCAACGTCCTGACTTTC. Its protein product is CASSFSGANVLTF.

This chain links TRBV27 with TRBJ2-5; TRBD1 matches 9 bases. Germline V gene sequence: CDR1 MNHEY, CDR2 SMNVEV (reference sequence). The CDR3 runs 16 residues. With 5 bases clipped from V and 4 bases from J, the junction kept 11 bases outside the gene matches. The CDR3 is CASSSPTGGSVETQYF. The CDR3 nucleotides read TGTGCCAGCAGTAGCCCGACAGGGGGTTCGGTAGAGACCCAGTACTTC.

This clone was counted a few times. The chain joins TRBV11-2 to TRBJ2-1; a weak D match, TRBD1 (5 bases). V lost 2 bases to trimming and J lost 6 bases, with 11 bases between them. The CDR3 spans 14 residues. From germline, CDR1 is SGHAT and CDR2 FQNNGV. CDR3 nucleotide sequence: TGTGCCAGCAGCTTATCAGGGTTGTCCAATGAGCAGTTCTTC. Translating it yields CASSLSGLSNEQFF.

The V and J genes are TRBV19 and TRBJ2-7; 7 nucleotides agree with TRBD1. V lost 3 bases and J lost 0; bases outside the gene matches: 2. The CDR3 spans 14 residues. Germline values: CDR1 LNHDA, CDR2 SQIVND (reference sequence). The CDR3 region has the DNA TGTGCCAGTAGTATGGCAGGGGGCTCCTACGAGCAGTACTTC. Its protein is CASSMAGGSYEQYF.

The CDR3 DNA reads as TGTGCCAGCATCCTGGACAACAGGGGGCTCGCCGGGGAGCTGTTTTTT. Translating gives CASILDNRGLAGELFF. The V and J genes are TRBV7-9 and TRBJ2-2, with TRBD1 matching 9 bases. CDR3 length equals 16 residues. The J segment lost 6 bases and the V segment lost 7 bases, leaving 12 bases of the junction unmatched. Germline loops: CDR1 SEHNR, CDR2 FQNEAQ (reference sequence). The full variable domain, completed using reference TRBV7-9 and TRBJ2-2, is DTGVSQNPRHKITKRGQNVTFRCDPISEHNRLYWYRQTLGQGPEFLTYFQNEAQLEKSRLLSDRFSAERPKGSFSTLEIQRTEQGDSAMYLCASILDNRGLAGELFFGEGSRLTVL.

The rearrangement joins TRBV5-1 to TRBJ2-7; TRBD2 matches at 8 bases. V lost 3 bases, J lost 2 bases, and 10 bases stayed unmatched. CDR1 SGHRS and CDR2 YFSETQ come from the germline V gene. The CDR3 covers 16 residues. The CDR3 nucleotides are TGCGCCAGCAGCTCAGGGCCAAGCGGGAGTGCCTACGAGCAGTACTTC. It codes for CASSSGPSGSAYEQYF.

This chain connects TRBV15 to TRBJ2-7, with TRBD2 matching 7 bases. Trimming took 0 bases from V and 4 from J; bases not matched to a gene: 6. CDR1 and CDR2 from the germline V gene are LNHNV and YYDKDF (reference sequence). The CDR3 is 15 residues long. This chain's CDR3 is CATSRDRGGVYEQYF. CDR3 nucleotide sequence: TGTGCCACCAGCAGAGATAGGGGAGGGGTTTACGAGCAGTACTTC. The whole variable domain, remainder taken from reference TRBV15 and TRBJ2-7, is DAMVIQNPRYQVTQFGKPVTLSCSQTLNHNVMYWYQQKSSQAPKLLFHYYDKDFNNEADTPDNFQSRRPNTSFCFLDIRSPGLGDTAMYLCATSRDRGGVYEQYFGPGTRLTVT.

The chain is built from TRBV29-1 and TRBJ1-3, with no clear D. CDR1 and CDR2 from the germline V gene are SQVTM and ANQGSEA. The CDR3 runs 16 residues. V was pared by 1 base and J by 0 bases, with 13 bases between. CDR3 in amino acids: CSVEGVDGYSGNTIYF. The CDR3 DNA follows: TGCAGCGTTGAAGGGGTCGACGGGTACTCTGGAAACACCATATATTTT.

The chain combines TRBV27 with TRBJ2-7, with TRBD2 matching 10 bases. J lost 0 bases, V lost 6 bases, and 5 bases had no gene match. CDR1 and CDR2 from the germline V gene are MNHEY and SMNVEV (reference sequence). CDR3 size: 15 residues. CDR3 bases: TGTGCCAGCAGCCGTGGACTAGCGGCCTCCTACGAGCAGTACTTC. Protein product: CASSRGLAASYEQYF.

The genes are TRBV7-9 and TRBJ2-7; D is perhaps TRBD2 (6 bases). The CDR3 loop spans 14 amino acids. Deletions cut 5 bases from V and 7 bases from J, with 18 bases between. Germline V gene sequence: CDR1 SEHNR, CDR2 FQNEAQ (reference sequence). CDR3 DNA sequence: TGTGCCAGCAGCGCGGCGTGGGGGGAAGGGGAGCAGTACTTC. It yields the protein CASSAAWGEGEQYF.

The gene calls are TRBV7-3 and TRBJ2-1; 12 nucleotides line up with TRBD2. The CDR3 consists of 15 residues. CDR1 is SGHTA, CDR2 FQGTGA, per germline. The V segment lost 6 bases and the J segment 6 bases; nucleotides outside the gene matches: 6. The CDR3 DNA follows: TGTGCCAGCAGGTCTAGCGGGAGGGCCGGCAATGAGCAGTTCTTC. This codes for CASRSSGRAGNEQFF.